The 9 T cell receptor beta chains below come from one sample, sequenced in a study of shared clonotypes between healthy human individuals. Data came from immunoSEQ multiplex PCR; TCRdb stores just in-frame clones and leaves some out. This table holds approximately 1,500,000 clones, roughly 96% found once. Input material: naive CD4+ T cells sorted from blood. Subset given: CD45RA+ positively selected. These receptors all stem from a man aged 25 to 40 in good health.

The chain is built from TRBV29-1 and TRBJ2-3; D call uncertain. Trimming removed 3 bases from V and 8 bases from J, with 9 bases in between. CDR3 length: 11 amino acids. Germline loops: CDR1 SQVTM, CDR2 ANQGSEA. This CDR3 is CSVEEPGTQYF. CDR3 nucleotides: TGCAGCGTTGAGGAGCCAGGTACGCAGTATTTT.

The sample holds one count of this clone. V usage is TRBV27 and J usage is TRBJ1-4; 10 nucleotides line up with TRBD1. Germline V CDR1 and CDR2: MNHEY, SMNVEV (reference sequence). The CDR3 is 15 amino acids. Losses at the gene ends were 6 bases for V and 7 bases for J; bases not matched to a gene: 8. The CDR3 loop is CASSRTDRGREKLFF. In DNA form, the CDR3 reads TGTGCCAGCAGCCGCACAGACAGGGGGCGTGAAAAACTGTTTTTT.

This chain joins TRBV7-9 and TRBJ2-5; 7 bases map to TRBD2. V lost 5 bases to trimming and J lost 7 bases; unmatched junction nucleotides: 7. The germline V gene has CDR1 SEHNR and CDR2 FQNEAQ (reference sequence). The CDR3 covers 13 residues. The CDR3 DNA is TGTGCCAGCAGCCCCGGACTAGGCGGGACCCAGTACTTC. This translates into CASSPGLGGTQYF. The variable domain in full, completed from reference TRBV7-9 and TRBJ2-5, reads DTGVSQNPRHKITKRGQNVTFRCDPISEHNRLYWYRQTLGQGPEFLTYFQNEAQLEKSRLLSDRFSAERPKGSFSTLEIQRTEQGDSAMYLCASSPGLGGTQYFGPGTRLLVL.

J is TRBJ1-5 and V is TRBV2; 8 nucleotides align to TRBD1. V gave up 6 bases and J gave up 7 bases; unmatched junction bases: 11. The germline V gene has CDR1 SNHLY and CDR2 FYNNEI. The CDR3 runs 15 residues. The chain's CDR3 is CASRNGQGPGQPQHF. The CDR3 region has the DNA TGTGCCAGCAGAAACGGACAGGGCCCGGGGCAGCCCCAGCATTTT.

V usage is TRBV29-1 and J usage is TRBJ2-7, with TRBD2 identical over 13 bases. J lost 3 bases, V lost 4 bases, and 9 bases had no gene match. Germline-derived CDR1 and CDR2 are SQVTM and ANQGSEA. The CDR3 is made up of 16 amino acids. The CDR3 nucleotides are TGCAGCGTTGGGGGGACTAGCGGGACTCGATACTACGAGCAGTACTTC. This encodes CSVGGTSGTRYYEQYF.

This chain connects TRBV30 to TRBJ1-1; D unresolved. The CDR3 has 13 residues. Germline loops: CDR1 GTSNPN, CDR2 SVGIG (reference sequence). V was cut by 1 base and J by 1 base, with 7 bases left in between. CDR3 nucleotides: TGTGCCTGGAGTGGTCGGGGGAACACTGAAGCTTTCTTT. Translating gives CAWSGRGNTEAFF.

The chain has TRBV5-1 and TRBJ2-2; 7 nucleotides align to TRBD2. The CDR3 is 16 amino acids. Germline CDR1 reads SGHRS; CDR2 reads YFSETQ. Trimming at V came to 4 bases and at J to 4 bases, leaving 10 bases not matched to a gene. CDR3 sequence reads: CASSPNQRGPTGELFF. The DNA for the CDR3 is TGCGCCAGCAGCCCCAATCAGCGGGGCCCCACCGGGGAGCTGTTTTTT. The variable domain in full, completed from reference TRBV5-1 and TRBJ2-2, reads KAGVTQTPRYLIKTRGQQVTLSCSPISGHRSVSWYQQTPGQGLQFLFEYFSETQRNKGNFPGRFSGRQFSNSRSEMNVSTLELGDSALYLCASSPNQRGPTGELFFGEGSRLTVL.

This clone showed up just once. The chain carries TRBV30 and TRBJ2-7; D perhaps matches TRBD2 (7 bases). This CDR3 comprises 13 residues. Germline assignment: CDR1 GTSNPN and CDR2 SVGIG (reference sequence). V was cut by 7 bases and J by 3 bases, with 16 bases left in between. CDR3 sequence (DNA): TGTGCCTCTAGCTGGGGGGGCAACTACGAGCAGTACTTC. Amino acids: CASSWGGNYEQYF.

The genes are TRBV10-3 and TRBJ2-7; 15 bases fit TRBD2. Germline loops: CDR1 ENHRY, CDR2 SYGVKD. The CDR3 spans 21 residues. Trimming at V came to 0 bases and at J to 2 bases, leaving 14 bases not matched to a gene. The CDR3 is CAISESRGGTSGRLSTYEQYF. CDR3 nucleotides: TGTGCCATCAGTGAGTCGAGGGGCGGGACTAGCGGGAGGCTCTCAACCTACGAGCAGTACTTC.